The 6 T cell receptor beta chains below were found in one sample sequenced in a study of PD-L1 blockade in urothelial cancer. Some clones are missing from TCRdb's copy, which holds only in-frame ones; the method was immunoSEQ multiplex PCR. The sample includes approximately 24,000 clones, roughly 89% of them seen just once. The sample here was PBMCs, taken around atezolizumab (anti-PD-L1) treatment. Every receptor here comes from a man over 45 with urothelial cancer.

The gene calls are TRBV7-2 and TRBJ2-3; D not resolved. The CDR3 is made up of 13 amino acids. Trimming stripped 5 bases from V and 1 base from J, with 7 bases between. Germline V gives CDR1 SGHTA, CDR2 FQGNSA. The CDR3, as DNA: TGTGCCAGCAGCCCCGGAGGCACAGATACGCAGTATTTT. Its translation is CASSPGGTDTQYF. Variable domain in full (rest from reference TRBV7-2 and TRBJ2-3): GAGVSQSPSNKVTEKGKDVELRCDPISGHTALYWYRQSLGQGLEFLIYFQGNSAPDKSGLPSDRFSAERTGGSVSTLTIQRTQQEDSAVYLCASSPGGTDTQYFGPGTRLTVL.

The chain uses TRBV30 and TRBJ2-3, with a possible D match to TRBD2 (5 bases). The CDR3 is 16 residues long. The V and J ends lost 2 bases and 1 base respectively, with 16 bases between them. Germline CDR1 GTSNPN, CDR2 SVGIG (reference sequence). The CDR3 protein is CAWSLSRGWGTDTQYF. DNA of the CDR3: TGTGCCTGGAGTCTCTCCAGAGGGTGGGGCACAGATACGCAGTATTTT.

This chain joins TRBV7-6 and TRBJ1-3, with D possibly being TRBD1 (5 bases). The CDR3 contains 14 residues. The V gene's germline CDR1 is SGHVS and CDR2 FNYEAQ. Between the trimmed V and J ends, which lost 3 bases and 4 bases, there was a span of 10 bases. CDR3 sequence: CASSLQGAGNTIYF. CDR3 nucleotide sequence: TGTGCCAGCAGCTTGCAGGGTGCGGGAAACACCATATATTTT.

CDR3 amino acids: CASSSNTLTRGRDTQYF. The CDR3 DNA reads TGTGCCAGCAGCTCGAACACCTTAACGCGGGGGCGAGATACGCAGTATTTT. V and J are TRBV7-8 and TRBJ2-3, with D perhaps matching TRBD2 (7 bases). Trimming pared 4 bases from V and 5 bases from J, leaving 22 bases between. The CDR3 runs 17 residues. The germline V gene has CDR1 SGHVS and CDR2 FQNEAQ. The variable domain in full, completed from reference TRBV7-8 and TRBJ2-3, reads GAGVSQSPRYKVAKRGQDVALRCDPISGHVSLFWYQQALGQGPEFLTYFQNEAQLDKSGLPSDRFFAERPEGSVSTLKIQRTQQEDSAVYLCASSSNTLTRGRDTQYFGPGTRLTVL.

The rearrangement links TRBV18 to TRBJ2-5; 7 bases map to TRBD2. CDR1 and CDR2 (germline): KGHSH, LQKENI. V shed 3 bases, J shed 3 bases, and the junction held 10 bases outside the gene matches. The CDR3 totals 16 residues. The CDR3 nucleotides are TGTGCCAGCTCACCTGTCGCTAGCGGAACCGAAGAGACCCAGTACTTC. Protein sequence: CASSPVASGTEETQYF.

The CDR3 bases are TGTGCCAGCAGCTTACGCGAGGCGGGAGACTACTACGAGCAGTACTTC. Translated: CASSLREAGDYYEQYF. The genes are TRBV7-9 and TRBJ2-7; 7 bases match TRBD2. Germline V CDR1 and CDR2: SEHNR, FQNEAQ (reference sequence). After removal of 2 bases from V and 3 bases from J, the junction contained 10 bases not matched to a gene. The CDR3 is made up of 16 amino acids.